This entry lists 10 T cell receptor beta chains sequenced from one sample in a study of spatial heterogeneity in lung cancer. As to time point: sample taken at primary tumor resection. The study sequenced unsorted whole RNA from tumor, nontumor lung or frozen PBMC. One entry per CDR3 protein results from TCRdb running MiXCR on the 5' RACE reads. The table lists roughly 79,000 distinct CDR3 sequences, roughly an eighth of them singletons. The sequencing used PBMCs, collected at surgery. These TCRs come from a male donor with early-stage non-small cell lung cancer.

This clonotype turned up a few times. The rearrangement links TRBV3-1 to TRBJ2-1; D is undetermined. This CDR3 contains 14 residues. Germline V gene lookup returns CDR1 LGHDT and CDR2 YNNKEL (reference sequence). V was pared by 0 bases and J by 10 bases, with 13 bases between. This CDR3 is CASSQDARPTEQFF. As DNA, the CDR3 is TGTGCCAGCAGCCAAGATGCGAGGCCCACGGAGCAGTTCTTC.

V is TRBV5-1 and J is TRBJ1-5, with D possibly TRBD1 on 5 matching bases. In germline, CDR1 is SGHRS, CDR2 YFSETQ. Trimming removed 2 bases from V and 3 bases from J, with 12 bases in between. The CDR3 runs to 15 residues. The CDR3 DNA reads as TGCGCCAGCAGCTTAAGGGGAGAGGACAATCAGCCCCAGCATTTT. Amino acid sequence: CASSLRGEDNQPQHF. The full variable domain, in which reference TRBV5-1 and TRBJ1-5 provide the parts outside the CDR3, is KAGVTQTPRYLIKTRGQQVTLSCSPISGHRSVSWYQQTPGQGLQFLFEYFSETQRNKGNFPGRFSGRQFSNSRSEMNVSTLELGDSALYLCASSLRGEDNQPQHFGDGTRLSIL.

The table lists this clonotype with a few counts. V usage is TRBV9 and J usage is TRBJ1-5; no definite D call. This CDR3 is built from 14 residues. V lost 2 bases, J lost 1 base, and 7 bases lay in between. Germline V CDR1 and CDR2: SGDLS, YYNGEE. CDR3 sequence reads: CASSVSGSNQPQHF. In DNA, the CDR3 is TGTGCCAGCAGCGTTAGCGGGAGCAATCAGCCCCAGCATTTT.

This clonotype has just a few counts. This chain uses TRBV13 with TRBJ2-7; 9 positions match TRBD2. The CDR3 runs 14 residues. The germline gives CDR1 PRHDT, CDR2 FYEKMQ (reference sequence). Trimming removed 2 bases from V and 4 bases from J; junction bases left unmatched: 3. CDR3 region: CASSLRLAEYEQYF. DNA of the CDR3: TGTGCCAGCAGCTTAAGACTAGCGGAATACGAGCAGTACTTC.

V usage is TRBV20-1 and J usage is TRBJ2-1, with a possible D match to TRBD2 (6 bases). The CDR3 is 15 residues long. The V gene lost 3 bases and the J gene lost 7 bases, with 19 bases spanning the gap. CDR1 is DFQATT and CDR2 is SNEGSKA in the germline V gene (reference sequence). CDR3 coding DNA: TGCAGTGCTAGGAGGACTATCGGGAGTAGGAATGAGCAGTTCTTC. It encodes CSARRTIGSRNEQFF.

V usage is TRBV2 and J usage is TRBJ1-6; D unclear. The CDR3 runs 17 residues. Germline-derived CDR1 and CDR2 are SNHLY and FYNNEI. The germline V and J ends were trimmed by 0 bases and 6 bases, with 15 bases remaining between them. CDR3 nucleotides: TGTGCCAGCAGTGAAGCTAATCCGGTGGCAACTAATTCACCCCTCCACTTT. As protein: CASSEANPVATNSPLHF.

This clonotype was seen a few times. The CDR3 DNA is TGTGCCAGCAGCTTGTACCCGAACACTGAAGCTTTCTTT. It yields the protein CASSLYPNTEAFF. The chain employs TRBV5-4 and TRBJ1-1, with D hard to call. Per germline, CDR1 SGHNT and CDR2 YYREEE (reference sequence). V was pared by 1 base and J by 1 base, with 5 bases between. This CDR3 spans 13 amino acids.

This chain joins TRBV29-1 and TRBJ1-2; D unresolved. This CDR3 comprises 10 residues. Germline CDR1 and CDR2: SQVTM and ANQGSEA. Trimming took 4 bases from V and 8 from J, leaving 8 bases between them. The CDR3 DNA is TGCAGCGTTGGGGGTGAGGGCTACACCTTC. This gives the protein CSVGGEGYTF.

This clonotype was detected ten times or more. This chain connects TRBV24-1 to TRBJ2-1, with 8 bases fitting TRBD2. Germline assignment: CDR1 KGHDR and CDR2 SFDVKD. The CDR3 totals 15 residues. After removal of 9 bases from V and 8 bases from J, the junction contained 14 bases not matched to a gene. This CDR3 reads CATGLAGSNDHEQFF. The CDR3, as DNA: TGTGCCACCGGGTTAGCGGGGTCAAACGACCATGAGCAGTTCTTC.

V and J are TRBV7-2 and TRBJ2-5; TRBD2 aligns across 7 bases. V gave up 7 bases and J gave up 5 bases; unmatched junction bases: 7. Germline CDR1 and CDR2: SGHTA and FQGNSA. The CDR3 is 13 amino acids. The CDR3 bases are TGTGCCAGCACCCCGGGGGGAATGGAGACCCAGTACTTC. Its protein product is CASTPGGMETQYF.